Listed below are T cell receptor beta chains from one sample, sequenced in a study of CD8+ T cells in alopecia areata. Some clones are missing from TCRdb's copy, which holds only in-frame ones; the method was immunoSEQ multiplex PCR. Of some 110,000 clones in the sample, roughly 50% are singletons; the top ten hold 9% to 15%. Sample: CD8+ T cells sorted from blood, taken at week 24, from a patient treated with tofacitinib. The receptor set was obtained from a human donor with alopecia areata. CDR3s include the opening cysteine and the closing phenylalanine or tryptophan. The D gene is left open where the match is weak. Only part of the rows carry a size: once, few, many, or a class if the clone is expanded.

cdr3_aa cdr3_nt d_call j_call clone_size v_call
CSVEMTGGAYNEQFF TGCAGCGTTGAAATGACAGGGGGCGCCTACAATGAGCAGTTCTTC TRBD1 TRBJ2-1 NA TRBV29-1
CASSLDSSYEQYF TGTGCCAGTAGTTTGGACAGCTCCTACGAGCAGTACTTC NA TRBJ2-7 NA TRBV19
CASSQGPKGGPKETQYF TGCGCCAGCAGCCAAGGGCCCAAGGGGGGGCCAAAAGAGACCCAGTACTTC NA TRBJ2-5 few TRBV4-1
CASSLERGSYEQYF TGTGCCAGCAGCTTAGAACGCGGTTCCTACGAGCAGTACTTC NA TRBJ2-7 NA TRBV7-2
CASSESSNSYNEQFF TGTGCCAGCAGTGAAAGCTCCAACTCCTACAATGAGCAGTTCTTC NA TRBJ2-1 few TRBV2
CASSLVSTSYEQYF TGCGCCAGCAGCTTGGTATCGACCTCCTACGAGCAGTACTTC NA TRBJ2-7 few TRBV5-1
CASSPDRGWVTEAFF TGTGCCAGCAGTCCTGACAGGGGTTGGGTCACTGAAGCTTTCTTT TRBD1 TRBJ1-1 once TRBV27
CASSLTRAVRDQETQYF TGTGCCAGCAGTCTCACACGGGCCGTTAGAGACCAAGAGACCCAGTACTTC NA TRBJ2-5 NA TRBV28
CASSLPTGLEQYF TGTGCCAGCAGCTTACCGACGGGTTTAGAGCAGTACTTC NA TRBJ2-7 NA TRBV7-9
CASTRGRLAPSYEQYF TGTGCCAGCACCCGCGGCAGACTAGCCCCCTCCTACGAGCAGTACTTC TRBD2 TRBJ2-7 NA TRBV7-8
CASSVAGRETQYF TGTGCCAGCAGTGTCGCCGGGAGGGAGACCCAGTACTTC TRBD2 TRBJ2-5 NA TRBV2
CASRFLTGESSPLHF TGTGCCAGCAGATTCTTGACAGGGGAAAGTTCACCCCTCCACTTT TRBD1 TRBJ1-6 NA TRBV6-1
CASSSRYYEQYF TGTGCCAGCAGTTCACGGTACTACGAGCAGTACTTC NA TRBJ2-7 few TRBV27
CASSDLNTEAFF TGTGCCAGCAGTGATTTGAACACTGAAGCTTTCTTT NA TRBJ1-1 few TRBV2
CASRSSAGVNYGYTF TGTGCCAGCAGATCTTCGGCAGGGGTTAACTATGGCTACACCTTC NA TRBJ1-2 NA TRBV6-4
CASSPFGVTIYF TGTGCCAGCAGCCCCTTTGGGGTAACCATATATTTT NA TRBJ1-3 NA TRBV11-2
CASKTAGEGTGELFF TGTGCCAGCAAGACAGCAGGGGAGGGAACCGGGGAGCTGTTTTTT NA TRBJ2-2 NA TRBV27
CASPSYCGGRTDTQYF TGTGCCAGCCCTTCTTATTGCGGGGGGCGCACAGATACGCAGTATTTT TRBD2 TRBJ2-3 few TRBV14
CASSHRPSRDNEQFF TGTGCCAGCAGCCATCGGCCCTCCCGAGACAATGAGCAGTTCTTC NA TRBJ2-1 NA TRBV11-2
CASSQDGRGAITDTQYF TGCGCCAGCAGCCAAGATGGAAGGGGAGCGATCACAGATACGCAGTATTTT NA TRBJ2-3 once TRBV4-3
CATSGPKTGGEKLFF TGTGCCACCAGCGGGCCTAAGACAGGGGGAGAAAAACTGTTTTTT TRBD1 TRBJ1-4 NA TRBV15
CASRDYNEQFF TGTGCCAGCAGAGACTACAATGAGCAGTTCTTC NA TRBJ2-1 NA TRBV25-1
CASSTRWGVADEQYF TGCGCCAGCAGCACCCGATGGGGGGTAGCGGACGAGCAGTACTTC NA TRBJ2-7 NA TRBV4-3
CASSPSGTGSYEQYF TGTGCCAGCAGCCCGTCCGGGACAGGTAGCTACGAGCAGTACTTC TRBD1 TRBJ2-7 NA TRBV13
CSADGLYGYTF TGCAGTGCTGACGGACTTTATGGCTACACCTTC NA TRBJ1-2 NA TRBV20-1
CSVENEGTGGYGYTF TGCAGCGTTGAAAACGAGGGGACAGGGGGCTATGGCTACACCTTC TRBD1 TRBJ1-2 few TRBV29-1
CASSLAGGPYEQYF TGTGCCAGCAGCTTAGCGGGGGGCCCCTACGAGCAGTACTTC NA TRBJ2-7 NA TRBV11-2
CASSPWGTEAFF TGTGCCAGCAGCCCGTGGGGTACTGAAGCTTTCTTT NA TRBJ1-1 NA TRBV5-6
CASSSDRTSSYEQYF TGTGCCAGCAGTTCGGACCGGACCAGCTCCTACGAGCAGTACTTC NA TRBJ2-7 NA TRBV11-2
CASSVEVNQPQHF TGTGCCAGCAGCGTAGAGGTTAATCAGCCCCAGCATTTT NA TRBJ1-5 NA TRBV9
CASSLRQGDQPQHF TGTGCCAGCAGTCTAAGACAGGGGGATCAGCCCCAGCATTTT TRBD1 TRBJ1-5 NA TRBV27
CASSKDMNTEAFF TGTGCCAGCAGCAAAGACATGAACACTGAAGCTTTCTTT NA TRBJ1-1 NA TRBV13
CSVEEPSRGNYNEQFF TGCAGCGTTGAAGAACCGTCGCGCGGGAATTACAATGAGCAGTTCTTC NA TRBJ2-1 NA TRBV29-1
CASSGLTETYNEQFF TGTGCCAGCAGCGGCCTGACAGAGACCTACAATGAGCAGTTCTTC NA TRBJ2-1 few TRBV5-6
CSVELRLAGGVMQETQYF TGCAGCGTTGAACTCCGACTAGCGGGGGGCGTTATGCAAGAGACCCAGTACTTC TRBD2 TRBJ2-5 few TRBV29-1
CASMHDHTEAFF TGTGCCAGCATGCACGACCACACTGAAGCTTTCTTT NA TRBJ1-1 NA TRBV25-1
CASSLDWVNEQFF TGTGCCAGCAGCCTAGACTGGGTGAATGAGCAGTTCTTC NA TRBJ2-1 NA TRBV7-9
CASSHGQLESPREAFF TGTGCCAGCAGCCATGGACAGCTCGAATCCCCGCGGGAAGCTTTCTTT NA TRBJ1-1 NA TRBV11-2
CASSQMTGPNEKLFF TGCGCCAGCAGCCAGATGACAGGCCCCAATGAAAAACTGTTTTTT NA TRBJ1-4 NA TRBV4-3
CASSLFTFPPDTQYF TGCGCCAGCAGCTTGTTCACGTTTCCTCCAGATACGCAGTATTTT NA TRBJ2-3 NA TRBV5-1
CASSVHGNQPQHF TGTGCCAGCAGCGTACACGGGAATCAGCCCCAGCATTTT NA TRBJ1-5 once TRBV9
CASSPDRGPYEQYF TGTGCCAGTAGTCCCGACAGGGGGCCATACGAGCAGTACTTC TRBD1 TRBJ2-7 NA TRBV19
CASRTVNTEAFF TGTGCCAGCCGGACAGTGAACACTGAAGCTTTCTTT NA TRBJ1-1 once TRBV27
CASSRGQPLYGYTF TGTGCCAGCTCACGGGGACAGCCTCTCTATGGCTACACCTTC TRBD1 TRBJ1-2 NA TRBV18
CASSYSIGFYGYTF TGTGCCAGCAGTTACTCGATCGGTTTCTATGGCTACACCTTC NA TRBJ1-2 few TRBV6-5
CASSGGESTEAFF TGTGCCAGCAGCGGAGGGGAGTCGACTGAAGCTTTCTTT NA TRBJ1-1 NA TRBV7-8
CASSQERGAGETQYF TGTGCCAGCAGCCAAGAGAGGGGGGCAGGAGAGACCCAGTACTTC NA TRBJ2-5 NA TRBV4-2
CSVELALTDTQYF TGCAGCGTTGAACTAGCCCTCACAGATACGCAGTATTTT NA TRBJ2-3 NA TRBV29-1
CASSQYPGTGLHNEQFF TGCGCCAGCAGCCAATACCCCGGGACAGGTTTGCACAATGAGCAGTTCTTC TRBD1 TRBJ2-1 few TRBV4-1
CASSFNEQFF TGTGCCAGCAGCTTCAATGAGCAGTTCTTC NA TRBJ2-1 NA TRBV11-2
CASSPGEGYGANVLTF TGTGCCAGCTCACCCGGAGAGGGGTACGGGGCCAACGTCCTGACTTTC NA TRBJ2-6 few TRBV18
CASSGIGGTYEQYF TGTGCCAGCAGCGGTATAGGGGGCACCTACGAGCAGTACTTC TRBD1 TRBJ2-7 few TRBV4-2
CASSPSGGHTGELFF TGTGCCAGCAGCCCCTCGGGGGGACACACCGGGGAGCTGTTTTTT TRBD2 TRBJ2-2 few TRBV6-5
CASSSLEETQYF TGTGCCAGCAGCTCCTTGGAAGAGACCCAGTACTTC NA TRBJ2-5 NA TRBV11-2
CASSYQIRGREVQYF TGTGCCAGCAGCTATCAAATCAGGGGCCGGGAGGTTCAGTACTTC NA TRBJ2-4 NA TRBV7-9